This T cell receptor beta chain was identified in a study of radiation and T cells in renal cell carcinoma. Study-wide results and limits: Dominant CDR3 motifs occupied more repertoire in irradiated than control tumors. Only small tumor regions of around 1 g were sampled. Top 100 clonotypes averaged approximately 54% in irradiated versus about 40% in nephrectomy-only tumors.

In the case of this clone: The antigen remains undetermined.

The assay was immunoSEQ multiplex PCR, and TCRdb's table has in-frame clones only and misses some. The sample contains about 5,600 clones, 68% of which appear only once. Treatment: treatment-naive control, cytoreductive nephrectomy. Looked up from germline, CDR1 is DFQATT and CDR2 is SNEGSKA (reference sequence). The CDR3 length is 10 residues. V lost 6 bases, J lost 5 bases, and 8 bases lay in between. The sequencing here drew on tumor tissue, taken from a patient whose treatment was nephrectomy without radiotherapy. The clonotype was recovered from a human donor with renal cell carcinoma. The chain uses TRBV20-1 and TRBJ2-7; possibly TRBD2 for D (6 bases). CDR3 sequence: CSAWGDEQYF. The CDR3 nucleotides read TGCAGTGCATGGGGGGACGAGCAGTACTTC.